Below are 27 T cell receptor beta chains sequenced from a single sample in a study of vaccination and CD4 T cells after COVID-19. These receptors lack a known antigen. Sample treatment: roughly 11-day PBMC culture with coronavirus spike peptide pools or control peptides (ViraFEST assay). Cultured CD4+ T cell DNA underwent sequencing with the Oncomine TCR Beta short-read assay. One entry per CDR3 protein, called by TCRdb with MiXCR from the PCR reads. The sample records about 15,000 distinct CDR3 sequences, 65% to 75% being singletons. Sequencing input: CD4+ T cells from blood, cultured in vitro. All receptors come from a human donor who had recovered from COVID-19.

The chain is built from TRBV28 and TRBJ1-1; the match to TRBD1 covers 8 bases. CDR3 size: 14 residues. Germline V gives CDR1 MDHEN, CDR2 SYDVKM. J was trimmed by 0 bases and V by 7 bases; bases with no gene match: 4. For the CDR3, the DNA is TGTGCCAGCACCGGGACAGGTATGAACACTGAAGCTTTCTTT. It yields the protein CASTGTGMNTEAFF. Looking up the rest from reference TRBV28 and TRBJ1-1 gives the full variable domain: DVKVTQSSRYLVKRTGEKVFLECVQDMDHENMFWYRQDPGLGLRLIYFSYDVKMKEKGDIPEGYSVSREKKERFSLILESASTNQTSMYLCASTGTGMNTEAFFGQGTRLTVV.

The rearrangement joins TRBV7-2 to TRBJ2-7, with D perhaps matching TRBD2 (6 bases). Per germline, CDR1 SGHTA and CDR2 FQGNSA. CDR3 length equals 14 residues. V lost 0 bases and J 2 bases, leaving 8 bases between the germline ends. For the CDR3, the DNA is TGTGCCAGCAGCTTAGCCGGGGGAACCTACGAGCAGTACTTC. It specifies CASSLAGGTYEQYF.

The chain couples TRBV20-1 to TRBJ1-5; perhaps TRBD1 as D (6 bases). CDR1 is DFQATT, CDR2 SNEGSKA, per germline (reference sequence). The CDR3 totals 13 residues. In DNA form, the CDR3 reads TGCAGGACCGCTAAAGGGGGGGATCAGCCCCAGCATTTT. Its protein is CRTAKGGDQPQHF.

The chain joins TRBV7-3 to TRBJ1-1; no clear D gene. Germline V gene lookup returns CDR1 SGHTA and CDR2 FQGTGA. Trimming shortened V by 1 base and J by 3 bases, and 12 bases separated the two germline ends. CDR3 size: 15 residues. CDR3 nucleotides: TGTGCCAGCAGCTTAAATGGGGAAAGGTACACTGAAGCTTTCTTT. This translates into CASSLNGERYTEAFF.

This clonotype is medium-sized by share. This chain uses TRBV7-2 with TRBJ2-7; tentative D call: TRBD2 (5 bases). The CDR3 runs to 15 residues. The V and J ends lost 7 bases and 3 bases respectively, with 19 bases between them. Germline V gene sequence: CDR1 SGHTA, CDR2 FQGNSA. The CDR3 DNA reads TGTGCCAGCACCGTTTATGAGAGGGTTGACTACGAGCAGTACTTC. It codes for CASTVYERVDYEQYF.

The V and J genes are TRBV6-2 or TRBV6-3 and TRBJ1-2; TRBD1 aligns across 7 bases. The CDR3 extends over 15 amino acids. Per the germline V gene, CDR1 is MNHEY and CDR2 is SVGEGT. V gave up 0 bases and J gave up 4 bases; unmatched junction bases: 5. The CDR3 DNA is TGTGCCAGCAGTTACTCGTCCGACAGGGTCTATGGCTACACCTTC. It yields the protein CASSYSSDRVYGYTF.

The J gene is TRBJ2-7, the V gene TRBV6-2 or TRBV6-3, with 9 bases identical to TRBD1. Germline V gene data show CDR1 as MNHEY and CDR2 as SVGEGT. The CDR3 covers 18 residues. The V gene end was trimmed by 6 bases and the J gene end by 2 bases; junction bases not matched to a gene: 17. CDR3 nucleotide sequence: TGTGCCAGCAGCTGGGACAGGGCAAGTCCTCTACCTGCCTACGAGCAGTACTTC. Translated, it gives CASSWDRASPLPAYEQYF.

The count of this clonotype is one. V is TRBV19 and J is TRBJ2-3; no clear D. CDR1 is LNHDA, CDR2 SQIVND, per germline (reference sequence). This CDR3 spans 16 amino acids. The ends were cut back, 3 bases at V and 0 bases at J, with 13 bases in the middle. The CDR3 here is CASSIPGGSSTDTQYF. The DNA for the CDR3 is TGTGCCAGTAGTATCCCGGGCGGCTCTAGCACAGATACGCAGTATTTT. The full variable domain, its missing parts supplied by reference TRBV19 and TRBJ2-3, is DGGITQSPKYLFRKEGQNVTLSCEQNLNHDAMYWYRQDPGQGLRLIYYSQIVNDFQKGDIAEGYSVSREKKESFPLTVTSAQKNPTAFYLCASSIPGGSSTDTQYFGPGTRLTVL.

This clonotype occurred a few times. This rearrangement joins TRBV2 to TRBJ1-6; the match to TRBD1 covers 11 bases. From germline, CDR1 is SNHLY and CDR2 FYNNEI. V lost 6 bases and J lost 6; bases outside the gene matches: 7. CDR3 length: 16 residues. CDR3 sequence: CASRAGTGGSNSPLHF. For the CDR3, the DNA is TGTGCCAGCAGGGCCGGGACAGGGGGTAGTAATTCACCCCTCCACTTT.

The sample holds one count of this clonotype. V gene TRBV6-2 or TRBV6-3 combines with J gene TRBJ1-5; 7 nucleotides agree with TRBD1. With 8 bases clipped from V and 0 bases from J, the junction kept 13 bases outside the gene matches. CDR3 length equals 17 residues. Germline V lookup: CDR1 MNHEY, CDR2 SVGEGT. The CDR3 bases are TGTGCCAGCGCCCCACAGGGGACCGCATATAGCAATCAGCCCCAGCATTTT. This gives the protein CASAPQGTAYSNQPQHF.

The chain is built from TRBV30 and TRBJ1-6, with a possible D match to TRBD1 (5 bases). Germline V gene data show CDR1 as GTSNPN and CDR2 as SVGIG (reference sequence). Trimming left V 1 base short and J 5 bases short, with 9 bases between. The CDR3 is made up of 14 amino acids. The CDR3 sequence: CAWSAGRHNSPLHF. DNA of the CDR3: TGTGCCTGGAGTGCGGGACGGCATAATTCACCCCTCCACTTT.

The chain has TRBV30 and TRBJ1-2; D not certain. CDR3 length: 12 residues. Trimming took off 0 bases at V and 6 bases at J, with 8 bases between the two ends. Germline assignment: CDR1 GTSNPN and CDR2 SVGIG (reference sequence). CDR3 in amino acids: CAWSVKDDGYTF. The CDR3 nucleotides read TGTGCCTGGAGTGTAAAGGACGATGGCTACACCTTC.

The CDR3 DNA follows: TGCGCCAGCAAGCCCCATCACAGGGGTTTATACCCAAATGGCTACACCTTC. It yields the protein CASKPHHRGLYPNGYTF. The V call is TRBV23-1, the J call TRBJ1-2, with TRBD1 identical over 7 bases. TRBV23-1 is an ORF, and what it does is uncertain. V trimming: 7 bases; J trimming: 6 bases; junction bases outside the gene matches: 20. The CDR3 extends over 17 amino acids.

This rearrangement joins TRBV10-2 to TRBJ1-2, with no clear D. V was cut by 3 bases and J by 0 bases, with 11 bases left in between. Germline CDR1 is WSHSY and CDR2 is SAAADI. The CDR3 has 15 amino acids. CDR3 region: CASSDNRGANYGYTF. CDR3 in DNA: TGCGCCAGCAGTGATAATCGGGGAGCTAACTATGGCTACACCTTC.

The CDR3 coding sequence is TGTGCCAGCAGTCCACAGGGTTTCGGGGGATATGGCTACACCTTC. This gives the protein CASSPQGFGGYGYTF. The chain combines TRBV27 with TRBJ1-2; weak D call: TRBD1 (6 bases). Germline CDR1 reads MNHEY; CDR2 reads SMNVEV (reference sequence). The CDR3 contains 15 residues. V lost 5 bases, J lost 5 bases, and 18 bases lay in between.

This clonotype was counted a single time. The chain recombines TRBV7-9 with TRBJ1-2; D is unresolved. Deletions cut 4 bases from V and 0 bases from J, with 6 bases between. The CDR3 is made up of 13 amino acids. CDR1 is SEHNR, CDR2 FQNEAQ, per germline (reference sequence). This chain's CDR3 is CASSSISNYGYTF. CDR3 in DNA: TGTGCCAGCAGCTCAATATCTAACTATGGCTACACCTTC. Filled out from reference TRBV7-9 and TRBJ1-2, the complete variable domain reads DTGVSQNPRHKITKRGQNVTFRCDPISEHNRLYWYRQTLGQGPEFLTYFQNEAQLEKSRLLSDRFSAERPKGSFSTLEIQRTEQGDSAMYLCASSSISNYGYTFGSGTRLTVV.

The CDR3 DNA reads as TGTGCCAGCAGCCCTGACAGGGAAGATTCACCCCTCCACTTT. This sequence encodes CASSPDREDSPLHF. The chain joins TRBV7-8 to TRBJ1-6; 7 bases are shared with TRBD1. The germline V gene has CDR1 SGHVS and CDR2 FQNEAQ. This CDR3 has 14 amino acids. The J segment lost 8 bases and the V segment lost 5 bases, leaving 6 bases of the junction unmatched. Based on the CDR3 plus reference TRBV7-8 and TRBJ1-6, the full variable domain is GAGVSQSPRYKVAKRGQDVALRCDPISGHVSLFWYQQALGQGPEFLTYFQNEAQLDKSGLPSDRFFAERPEGSVSTLKIQRTQQEDSAVYLCASSPDREDSPLHFGNGTRLTVT.

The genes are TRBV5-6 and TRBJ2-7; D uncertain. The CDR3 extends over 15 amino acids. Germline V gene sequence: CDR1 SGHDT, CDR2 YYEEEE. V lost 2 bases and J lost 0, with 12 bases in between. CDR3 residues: CASSFGWSPSYEQYF. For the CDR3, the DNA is TGTGCCAGCAGCTTTGGGTGGAGCCCCTCCTACGAGCAGTACTTC. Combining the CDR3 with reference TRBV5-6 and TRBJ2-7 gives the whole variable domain DAGVTQSPTHLIKTRGQQVTLRCSPKSGHDTVSWYQQALGQGPQFIFQYYEEEERQRGNFPDRFSGHQFPNYSSELNVNALLLGDSALYLCASSFGWSPSYEQYFGPGTRLTVT.

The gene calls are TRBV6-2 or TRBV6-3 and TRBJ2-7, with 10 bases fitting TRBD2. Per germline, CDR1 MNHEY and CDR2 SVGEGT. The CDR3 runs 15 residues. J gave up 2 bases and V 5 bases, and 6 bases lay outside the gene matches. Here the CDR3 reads CASSRGLAATYEQYF. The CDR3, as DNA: TGTGCCAGCAGTCGCGGACTAGCGGCCACCTACGAGCAGTACTTC.

The DNA for the CDR3 is TGTGCCAGAGCGTCGTCGGGACGCAATGAGCAGTTCTTC. Its translation: CARASSGRNEQFF. The V and J genes are TRBV2 and TRBJ2-1; D possibly matches TRBD1 or TRBD2 (5 bases each). Between the trimmed V and J ends, which lost 9 bases and 6 bases, there was a span of 15 bases. Germline lookup yields CDR1 SNHLY and CDR2 FYNNEI. The CDR3 covers 13 residues. Full variable domain (missing parts from reference TRBV2 and TRBJ2-1): EPEVTQTPSHQVTQMGQEVILRCVPISNHLYFYWYRQILGQKVEFLVSFYNNEISEKSEIFDDQFSVERPDGSNFTLKIRSTKLEDSAMYFCARASSGRNEQFFGPGTRLTVL.

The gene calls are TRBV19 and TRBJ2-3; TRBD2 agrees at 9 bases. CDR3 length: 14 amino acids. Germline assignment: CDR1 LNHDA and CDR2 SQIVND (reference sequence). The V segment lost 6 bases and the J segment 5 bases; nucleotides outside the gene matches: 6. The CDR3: CASSGLAGRDTQYF. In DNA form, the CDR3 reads TGTGCCAGTAGCGGGCTAGCGGGACGAGATACGCAGTATTTT.

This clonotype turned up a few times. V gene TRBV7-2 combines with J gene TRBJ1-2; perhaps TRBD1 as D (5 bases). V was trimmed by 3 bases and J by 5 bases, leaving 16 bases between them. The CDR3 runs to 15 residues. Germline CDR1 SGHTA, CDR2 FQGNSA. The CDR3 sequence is CASSFSKGIGYGYTF. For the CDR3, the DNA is TGTGCCAGCAGCTTCAGTAAGGGGATTGGATATGGCTACACCTTC.

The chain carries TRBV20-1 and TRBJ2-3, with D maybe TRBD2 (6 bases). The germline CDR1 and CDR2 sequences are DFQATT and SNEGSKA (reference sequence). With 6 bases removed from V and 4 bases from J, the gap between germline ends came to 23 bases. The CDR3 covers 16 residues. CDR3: CSAQPSGGYAPDTQYF. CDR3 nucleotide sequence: TGCAGTGCCCAGCCGTCCGGGGGTTACGCCCCAGATACGCAGTATTTT.

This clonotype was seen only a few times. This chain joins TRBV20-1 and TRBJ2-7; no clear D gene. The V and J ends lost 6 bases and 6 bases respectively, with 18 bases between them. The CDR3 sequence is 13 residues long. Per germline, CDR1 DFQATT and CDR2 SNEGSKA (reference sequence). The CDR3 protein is CSAGTAHAAEQYF. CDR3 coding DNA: TGCAGTGCGGGAACAGCTCACGCAGCCGAGCAGTACTTC.

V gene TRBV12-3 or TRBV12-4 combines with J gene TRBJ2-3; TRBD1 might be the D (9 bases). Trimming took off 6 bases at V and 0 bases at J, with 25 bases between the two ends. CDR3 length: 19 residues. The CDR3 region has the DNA TGTGCCAGCAGACAGGGACAGGGAGGGTTAGCGGGGAGCACAGATACGCAGTATTTT. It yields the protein CASRQGQGGLAGSTDTQYF.

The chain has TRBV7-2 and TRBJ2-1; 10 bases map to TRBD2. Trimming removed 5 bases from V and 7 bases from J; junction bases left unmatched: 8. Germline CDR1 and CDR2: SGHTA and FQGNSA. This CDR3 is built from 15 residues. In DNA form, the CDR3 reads TGTGCCAGCAGCCTCGGGACTAGCGAGAGTAATGAGCAGTTCTTC. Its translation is CASSLGTSESNEQFF.

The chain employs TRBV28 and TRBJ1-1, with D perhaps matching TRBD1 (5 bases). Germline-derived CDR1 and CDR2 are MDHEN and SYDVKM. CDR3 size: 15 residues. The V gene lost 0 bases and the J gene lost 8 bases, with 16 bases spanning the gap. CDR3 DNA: TGTGCCAGCAGTTTATGGGGGGGTCAAGTAAAAGAAGCTTTCTTT. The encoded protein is CASSLWGGQVKEAFF.